A single sample gave rise to the 7 T cell receptor beta chains below, sequenced in a study of vaccination and CD4 T cells after COVID-19. Using its own MiXCR run on the PCR reads, TCRdb lists one record per CDR3 protein. The sample has about 21,000 distinct CDR3 sequences, approximately 60% seen once. Sequencing used CD4+ T cells from blood, obtained after SARS-CoV-2 vaccination. The receptor source for this set is a human donor who had recovered from COVID-19.

V and J are TRBV7-9 and TRBJ1-4; D may be TRBD1 (5 bases). Germline V CDR1 and CDR2: SEHNR, FQNEAQ (reference sequence). Trimming stripped 5 bases from V and 8 bases from J, with 21 bases between. The CDR3 is made up of 16 amino acids. The CDR3 DNA is TGTGCCAGCAGCCCAACCGCCGGGGCAGGGAACGAAAAACTGTTTTTT. This translates into CASSPTAGAGNEKLFF.

The rearrangement joins TRBV5-1 to TRBJ1-5, with D unresolved. The CDR3 loop spans 15 amino acids. Germline V CDR1 and CDR2: SGHRS, YFSETQ. Deletions cut 4 bases from V and 0 bases from J, with 11 bases between. The CDR3 loop is CASSIDTLSNQPQHF. The CDR3 nucleotides are TGCGCCAGCAGCATAGACACCCTTAGCAATCAGCCCCAGCATTTT.

This clonotype is categorized as medium-sized. V usage is TRBV6-1 and J usage is TRBJ1-6, with 11 bases that match TRBD1. The CDR3 runs to 17 residues. Losses at the gene ends were 5 bases for V and 8 bases for J; bases not matched to a gene: 11. Germline V gene sequence: CDR1 MNHNS, CDR2 SASEGT. CDR3 in DNA: TGTGCCAGCAGTAGCCCCCCCGGACAGGGGGCTTATTCACCCCTCCACTTT. Residues: CASSSPPGQGAYSPLHF.

This clonotype has a single count. J is TRBJ1-2 and V is TRBV11-1; D is unresolved. This CDR3 contains 16 residues. V lost 5 bases and J lost 0, with 16 bases in between. From germline, CDR1 is SGHAT and CDR2 FQDESV (reference sequence). CDR3 DNA sequence: TGTGCCAGCAGCCCCGTTCGGAGGAGAGCTAACTATGGCTACACCTTC. It translates to CASSPVRRRANYGYTF.

V and J are TRBV2 and TRBJ2-3; TRBD2 agrees at 11 bases. CDR3 length equals 15 residues. The germline CDR1 and CDR2 sequences are SNHLY and FYNNEI. Trimming at V came to 7 bases and at J to 4 bases, leaving 7 bases not matched to a gene. The CDR3 DNA is TGTGCCAGCAAGTCTACTAGCGGGAGCCCAGATACGCAGTATTTT. It encodes CASKSTSGSPDTQYF.

V usage is TRBV7-9 and J usage is TRBJ2-3; TRBD2 matches 13 bases. The trim removed 1 base at V and 2 bases at J, leaving 12 bases unmatched. CDR1 and CDR2 (germline): SEHNR, FQNEAQ (reference sequence). The length of the CDR3 is 20 residues. As DNA, the CDR3 is TGTGCCAGCAGCTTAGTTACGAGACTAGCGGGAGGTTCTGCCACAGATACGCAGTATTTT. Translated: CASSLVTRLAGGSATDTQYF.

This sequence joins TRBV15 and TRBJ2-2, with D unclear. This CDR3 is built from 13 residues. CDR1 LNHNV and CDR2 YYDKDF come from the germline V gene (reference sequence). Trimming cost V 5 bases and J 5 bases, with 9 bases left between them. The CDR3 nucleotides are TGTGCCACCAGCCCACACCCGACCGGGGAGCTGTTTTTT. Protein sequence: CATSPHPTGELFF.